One and the same sample provided the 8 T cell receptor beta chains below, sequenced in a study of T cell responses to AZD1222 COVID-19 vaccine. The protocol was immunoSEQ multiplex PCR, while the TCRdb copy is restricted to in-frame clones and leaves out a portion. The sample holds 75,000 to 90,000 clones, around 73% seen once. Material: peripheral blood, obtained on day 0 of AZD1222 vaccination. The source is an adult in good health.

The chain is built from TRBV28 and TRBJ2-2; possibly TRBD2 for D (7 bases). Germline CDR1 MDHEN, CDR2 SYDVKM. The CDR3 loop spans 17 amino acids. V was trimmed by 8 bases and J by 0 bases, leaving 19 bases between them. CDR3 nucleotide sequence: TGTGCCAGCCTCGTAGGGGGAGCGGGATCGAACACCGGGGAGCTGTTTTTT. Amino acids: CASLVGGAGSNTGELFF.

The rearrangement joins TRBV6-5 to TRBJ1-2; D may be TRBD1 (6 bases). This CDR3 contains 15 residues. CDR1 is MNHEY, CDR2 SVGAGI, per germline. V lost 4 bases, J lost 0 bases, and 12 bases lay in between. The CDR3 sequence: CASSSPGTSNYGYTF. The CDR3 bases are TGTGCCAGCAGTTCCCCCGGGACATCTAACTATGGCTACACCTTC.

The chain links TRBV11-2 to TRBJ2-1, with a weak D call TRBD2 (5 bases). The CDR3 extends over 17 amino acids. Germline V gene lookup returns CDR1 SGHAT and CDR2 FQNNGV. Trimming shortened V by 3 bases and J by 3 bases, and 18 bases separated the two germline ends. The CDR3 protein is CASSFRSVGIGYNEQFF. The DNA of the CDR3 is TGTGCCAGCAGCTTTCGGTCGGTCGGGATTGGCTACAATGAGCAGTTCTTC.

The rearrangement links TRBV3-1 (or the pseudogene TRBV3-2) to TRBJ1-3; D might be TRBD1 (5 bases). The V end lost 2 bases, the J end lost 2 bases, and 10 bases lay between the germline ends. The V gene's germline CDR1 is LGHDT and CDR2 YNNKEL (reference sequence). This CDR3 spans 15 amino acids. The CDR3 DNA is TGTGCCAGCAGCCAATTTCGAGGGGCTGGAAACACCATATATTTT. Its translation: CASSQFRGAGNTIYF.

The rearrangement joins TRBV4-3 to TRBJ2-2; D is ambiguous. The V end was cut by 0 bases, the J end by 0 bases, with 5 bases between. The CDR3 totals 15 residues. Germline CDR1 is LGHNA and CDR2 is YSLEER. CDR3: CASSQDISNTGELFF. DNA of the CDR3: TGCGCCAGCAGCCAAGATATCTCGAACACCGGGGAGCTGTTTTTT.

This chain links TRBV5-1 with TRBJ1-2; TRBD1 matches at 7 bases. V gave up 5 bases and J gave up 6 bases; unmatched junction bases: 7. This CDR3 spans 13 amino acids. The germline V gene encodes CDR1 SGHRS and CDR2 YFSETQ. The CDR3 here is CASRLGTDDGYTF. The CDR3 DNA sequence: TGCGCCAGCAGACTCGGGACAGACGATGGCTACACCTTC. The whole variable domain, remainder taken from reference TRBV5-1 and TRBJ1-2, is KAGVTQTPRYLIKTRGQQVTLSCSPISGHRSVSWYQQTPGQGLQFLFEYFSETQRNKGNFPGRFSGRQFSNSRSEMNVSTLELGDSALYLCASRLGTDDGYTFGSGTRLTVV.

The chain links TRBV4-3 to TRBJ1-1; unclear D gene. CDR1 and CDR2 (germline): LGHNA, YSLEER. CDR3 length: 13 amino acids. Trimming took 0 bases from V and 11 from J, leaving 13 bases between them. CDR3 bases: TGCGCCAGCAGCCAAGATGTGGGGTCGGGCGCTTTCTTT. Translating it yields CASSQDVGSGAFF.

V gene TRBV30 combines with J gene TRBJ2-6, with D hard to call. Trimming removed 0 bases at V and 4 bases at J, with 4 bases between. CDR3 length: 13 residues. Per the germline V gene, CDR1 is GTSNPN and CDR2 is SVGIG (reference sequence). CDR3 nucleotides: TGTGCCTGGAGTGTACGGGGGGCCAACGTCCTGACTTTC. Encoded protein: CAWSVRGANVLTF.